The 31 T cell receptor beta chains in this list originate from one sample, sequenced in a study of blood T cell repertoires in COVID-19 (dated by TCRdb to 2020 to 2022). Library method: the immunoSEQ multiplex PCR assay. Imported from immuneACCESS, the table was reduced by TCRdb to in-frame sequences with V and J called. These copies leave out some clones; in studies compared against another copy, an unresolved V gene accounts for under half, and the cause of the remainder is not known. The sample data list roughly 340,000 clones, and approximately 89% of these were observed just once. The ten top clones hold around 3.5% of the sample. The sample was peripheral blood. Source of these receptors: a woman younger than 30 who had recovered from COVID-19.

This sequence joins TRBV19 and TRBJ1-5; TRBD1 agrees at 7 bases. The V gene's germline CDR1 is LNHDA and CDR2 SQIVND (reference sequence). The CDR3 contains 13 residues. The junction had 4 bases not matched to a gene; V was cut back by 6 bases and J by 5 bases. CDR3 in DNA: TGTGCCAGTAGCCGACAGGGCCATCAGCCCCAGCATTTT. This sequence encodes CASSRQGHQPQHF. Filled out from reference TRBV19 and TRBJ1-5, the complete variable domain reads DGGITQSPKYLFRKEGQNVTLSCEQNLNHDAMYWYRQDPGQGLRLIYYSQIVNDFQKGDIAEGYSVSREKKESFPLTVTSAQKNPTAFYLCASSRQGHQPQHFGDGTRLSIL.

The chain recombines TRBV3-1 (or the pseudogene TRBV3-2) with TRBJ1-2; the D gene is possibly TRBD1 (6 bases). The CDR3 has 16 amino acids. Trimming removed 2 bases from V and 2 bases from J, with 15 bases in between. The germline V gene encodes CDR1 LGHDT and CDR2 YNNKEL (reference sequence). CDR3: CASSQRNPTGNYGYTF. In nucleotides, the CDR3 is TGTGCCAGCAGCCAACGTAACCCGACAGGAAACTATGGCTACACCTTC.

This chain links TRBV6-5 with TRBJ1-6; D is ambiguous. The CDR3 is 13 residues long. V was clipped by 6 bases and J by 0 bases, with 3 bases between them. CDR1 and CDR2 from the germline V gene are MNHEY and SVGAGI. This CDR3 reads CASSSSYNSPLHF. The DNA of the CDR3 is TGTGCCAGCAGCAGCTCCTATAATTCACCCCTCCACTTT.

CDR3 nucleotides: TGTGCCAGTAGTATATCCGCTAATATGAACACTGAAGCTTTCTTT. As protein: CASSISANMNTEAFF. V usage is TRBV19 and J usage is TRBJ1-1; no clear D gene. The CDR3 extends over 15 amino acids. The germline V and J ends were trimmed by 2 bases and 0 bases, with 10 bases remaining between them. Looked up from germline, CDR1 is LNHDA and CDR2 is SQIVND (reference sequence). The variable domain in full, completed from reference TRBV19 and TRBJ1-1, reads DGGITQSPKYLFRKEGQNVTLSCEQNLNHDAMYWYRQDPGQGLRLIYYSQIVNDFQKGDIAEGYSVSREKKESFPLTVTSAQKNPTAFYLCASSISANMNTEAFFGQGTRLTVV.

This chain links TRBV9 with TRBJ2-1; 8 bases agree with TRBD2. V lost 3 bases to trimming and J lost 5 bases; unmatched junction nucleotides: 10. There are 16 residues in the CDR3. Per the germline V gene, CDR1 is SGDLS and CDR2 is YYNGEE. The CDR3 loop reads CASSARASGLHNEQFF. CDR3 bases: TGTGCCAGCAGCGCTAGGGCTAGCGGGCTTCACAATGAGCAGTTCTTC. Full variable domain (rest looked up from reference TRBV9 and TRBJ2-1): DSGVTQTPKHLITATGQRVTLRCSPRSGDLSVYWYQQSLDQGLQFLIQYYNGEERAKGNILERFSAQQFPDLHSELNLSSLELGDSALYFCASSARASGLHNEQFFGPGTRLTVL.

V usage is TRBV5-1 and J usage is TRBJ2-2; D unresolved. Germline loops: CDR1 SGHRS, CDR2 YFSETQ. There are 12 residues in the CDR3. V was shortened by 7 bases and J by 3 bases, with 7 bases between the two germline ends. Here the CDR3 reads CASGDHTGELFF. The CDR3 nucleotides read TGCGCCAGCGGAGACCACACCGGGGAGCTGTTTTTT.

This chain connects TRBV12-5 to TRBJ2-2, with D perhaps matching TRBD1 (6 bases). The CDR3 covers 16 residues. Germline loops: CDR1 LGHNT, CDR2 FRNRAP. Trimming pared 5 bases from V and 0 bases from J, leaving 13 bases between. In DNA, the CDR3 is TGTGCTAGTGGTCCCAAGGACAGAGCGAACACCGGGGAGCTGTTTTTT. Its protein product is CASGPKDRANTGELFF.

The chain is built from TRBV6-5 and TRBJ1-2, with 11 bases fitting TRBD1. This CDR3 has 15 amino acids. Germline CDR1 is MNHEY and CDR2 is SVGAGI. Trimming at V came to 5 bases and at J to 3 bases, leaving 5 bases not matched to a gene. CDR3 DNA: TGTGCCAGCAGTATAGGGACAGGGGGTCACTATGGCTACACCTTC. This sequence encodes CASSIGTGGHYGYTF.

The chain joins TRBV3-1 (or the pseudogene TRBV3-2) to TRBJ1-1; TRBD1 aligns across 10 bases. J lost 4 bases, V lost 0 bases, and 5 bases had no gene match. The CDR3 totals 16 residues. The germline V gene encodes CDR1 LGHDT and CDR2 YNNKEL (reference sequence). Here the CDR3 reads CASSQDGTGAVTEAFF. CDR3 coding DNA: TGTGCCAGCAGCCAAGATGGGACAGGGGCCGTCACTGAAGCTTTCTTT.

CDR3 sequence: CASSPGQGQRGYTF. The CDR3 bases are TGTGCCAGTAGTCCTGGACAGGGTCAACGGGGCTACACCTTC. The V call is TRBV19, the J call TRBJ1-2; 8 bases match TRBD1. The trim removed 5 bases at V and 8 bases at J, leaving 10 bases unmatched. The CDR3 runs 14 residues. Germline lookup yields CDR1 LNHDA and CDR2 SQIVND (reference sequence).

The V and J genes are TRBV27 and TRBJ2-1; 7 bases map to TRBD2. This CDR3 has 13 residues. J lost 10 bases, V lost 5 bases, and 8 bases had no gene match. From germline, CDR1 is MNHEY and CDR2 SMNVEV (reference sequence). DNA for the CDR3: TGTGCCAGCAGTGCCTTCATGGGGGGGGAGCAGTTCTTC. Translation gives CASSAFMGGEQFF.

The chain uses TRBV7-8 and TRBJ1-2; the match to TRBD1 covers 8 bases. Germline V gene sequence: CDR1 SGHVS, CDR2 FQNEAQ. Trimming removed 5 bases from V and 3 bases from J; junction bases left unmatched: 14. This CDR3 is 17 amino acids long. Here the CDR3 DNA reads TGTGCCAGCAGCGCCAGGGGGCGCGAAACCTTTTACTATGGCTACACCTTC. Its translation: CASSARGRETFYYGYTF.

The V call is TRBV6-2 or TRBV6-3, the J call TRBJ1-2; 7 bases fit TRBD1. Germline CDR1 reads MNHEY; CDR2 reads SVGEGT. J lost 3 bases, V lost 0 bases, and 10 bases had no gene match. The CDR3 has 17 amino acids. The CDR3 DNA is TGTGCCAGCAGTTACTCGAAATTCCAGGGGGATTACTATGGCTACACCTTC. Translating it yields CASSYSKFQGDYYGYTF.

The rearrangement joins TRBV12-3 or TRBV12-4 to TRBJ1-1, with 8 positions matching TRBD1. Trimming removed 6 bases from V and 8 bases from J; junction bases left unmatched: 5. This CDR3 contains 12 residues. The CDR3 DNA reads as TGTGCCAGCAGCCCGAGGGACAGGGAAGCTTTCTTT. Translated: CASSPRDREAFF.

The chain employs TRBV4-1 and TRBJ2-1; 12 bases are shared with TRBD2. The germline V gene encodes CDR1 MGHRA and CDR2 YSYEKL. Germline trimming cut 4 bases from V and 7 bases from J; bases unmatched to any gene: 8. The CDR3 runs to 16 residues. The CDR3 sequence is CASSLRTSGIQNEQFF. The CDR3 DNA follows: TGCGCCAGCAGCCTACGGACTAGCGGGATTCAGAATGAGCAGTTCTTC.

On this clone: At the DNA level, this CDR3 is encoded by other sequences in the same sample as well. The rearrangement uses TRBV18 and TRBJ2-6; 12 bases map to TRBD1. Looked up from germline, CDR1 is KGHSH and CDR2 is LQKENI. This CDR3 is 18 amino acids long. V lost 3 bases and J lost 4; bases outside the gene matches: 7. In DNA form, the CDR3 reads TGTGCCAGCTCACCCCCGGGACAGGGGGCATCGGGGGCCAACGTCCTGACTTTC. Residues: CASSPPGQGASGANVLTF.

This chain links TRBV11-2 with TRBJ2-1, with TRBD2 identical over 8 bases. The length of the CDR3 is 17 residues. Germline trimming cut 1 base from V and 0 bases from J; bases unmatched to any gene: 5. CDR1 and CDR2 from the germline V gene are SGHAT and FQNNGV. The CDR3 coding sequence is TGTGCCAGCAGCTTAGCTTTAGGGACTAGCTCCTACAATGAGCAGTTCTTC. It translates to CASSLALGTSSYNEQFF. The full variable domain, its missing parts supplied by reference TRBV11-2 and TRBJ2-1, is EAGVAQSPRYKIIEKRQSVAFWCNPISGHATLYWYQQILGQGPKLLIQFQNNGVVDDSQLPKDRFSAERLKGVDSTLKIQPAKLEDSAVYLCASSLALGTSSYNEQFFGPGTRLTVL.

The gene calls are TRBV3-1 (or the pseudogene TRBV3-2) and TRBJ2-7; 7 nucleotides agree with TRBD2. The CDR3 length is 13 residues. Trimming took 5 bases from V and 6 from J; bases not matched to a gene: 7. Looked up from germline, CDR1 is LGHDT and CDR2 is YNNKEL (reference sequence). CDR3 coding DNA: TGTGCCAGCAGCTCCGGGACTACTAGCGAGCAGTACGTC. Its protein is CASSSGTTSEQYV.

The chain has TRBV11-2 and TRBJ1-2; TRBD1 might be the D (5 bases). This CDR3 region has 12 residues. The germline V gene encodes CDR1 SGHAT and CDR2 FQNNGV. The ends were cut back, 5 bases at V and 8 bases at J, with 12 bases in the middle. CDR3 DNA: TGTGCCAGCAGCCGCTCGGGGGGAGGCTACACCTTC. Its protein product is CASSRSGGGYTF.

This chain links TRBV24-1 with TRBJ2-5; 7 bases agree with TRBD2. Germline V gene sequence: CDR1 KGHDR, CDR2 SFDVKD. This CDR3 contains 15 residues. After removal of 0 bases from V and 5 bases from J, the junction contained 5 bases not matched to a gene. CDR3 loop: CATSDLRGAGETQYF. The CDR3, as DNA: TGTGCCACCAGTGATTTGAGAGGAGCGGGGGAGACCCAGTACTTC.

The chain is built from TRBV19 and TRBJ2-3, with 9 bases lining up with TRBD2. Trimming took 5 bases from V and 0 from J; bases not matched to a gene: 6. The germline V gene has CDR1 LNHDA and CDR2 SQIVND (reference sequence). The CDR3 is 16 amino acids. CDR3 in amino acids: CASSVGTSRSTDTQYF. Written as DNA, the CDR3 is TGTGCCAGTAGTGTCGGGACTAGCCGAAGCACAGATACGCAGTATTTT.

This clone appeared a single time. The CDR3 sequence is CGYRDYGYTF. Here the CDR3 DNA reads TGTGGTTACAGGGACTATGGCTACACCTTC. The chain carries TRBV30 and TRBJ1-2, with D tentatively TRBD1 (6 bases). The CDR3 runs 10 residues. Per germline, CDR1 GTSNPN and CDR2 SVGIG (reference sequence).

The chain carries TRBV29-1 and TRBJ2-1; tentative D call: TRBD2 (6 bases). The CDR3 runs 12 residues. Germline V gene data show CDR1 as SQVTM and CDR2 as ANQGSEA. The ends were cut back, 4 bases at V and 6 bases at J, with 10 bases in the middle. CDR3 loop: CSVGGLSNEQFF. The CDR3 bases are TGCAGCGTTGGGGGACTGAGCAATGAGCAGTTCTTC.

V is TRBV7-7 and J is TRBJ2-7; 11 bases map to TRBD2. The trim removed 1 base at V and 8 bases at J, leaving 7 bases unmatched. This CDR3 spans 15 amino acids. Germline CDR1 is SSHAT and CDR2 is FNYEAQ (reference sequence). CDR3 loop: CASSLGVAGGPKQYV. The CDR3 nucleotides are TGTGCCAGCAGCTTAGGGGTAGCGGGAGGGCCTAAGCAGTACGTC.

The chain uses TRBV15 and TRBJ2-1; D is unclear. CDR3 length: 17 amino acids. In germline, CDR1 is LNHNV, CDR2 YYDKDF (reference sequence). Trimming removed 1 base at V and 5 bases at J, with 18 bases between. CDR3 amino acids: CATSRGNRKDPHNEQFF. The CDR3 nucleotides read TGTGCCACCAGCAGAGGGAACAGAAAAGACCCCCACAATGAGCAGTTCTTC.

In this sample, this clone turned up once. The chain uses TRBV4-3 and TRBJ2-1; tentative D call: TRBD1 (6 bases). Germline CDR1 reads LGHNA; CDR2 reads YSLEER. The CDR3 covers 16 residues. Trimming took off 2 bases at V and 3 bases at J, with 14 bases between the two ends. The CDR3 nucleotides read TGCGCCAGCAGCCAAACTGACAGAGGGGGCTACAATGAGCAGTTCTTC. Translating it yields CASSQTDRGGYNEQFF.

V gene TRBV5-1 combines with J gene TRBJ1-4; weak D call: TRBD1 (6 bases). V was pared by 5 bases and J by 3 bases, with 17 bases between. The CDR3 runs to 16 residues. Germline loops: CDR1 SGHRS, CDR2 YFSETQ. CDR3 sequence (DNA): TGCGCCAGCAGAAGACTGCGCAGGGGATCTAATGAAAAACTGTTTTTT. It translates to CASRRLRRGSNEKLFF. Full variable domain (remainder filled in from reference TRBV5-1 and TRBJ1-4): KAGVTQTPRYLIKTRGQQVTLSCSPISGHRSVSWYQQTPGQGLQFLFEYFSETQRNKGNFPGRFSGRQFSNSRSEMNVSTLELGDSALYLCASRRLRRGSNEKLFFGSGTQLSVL.

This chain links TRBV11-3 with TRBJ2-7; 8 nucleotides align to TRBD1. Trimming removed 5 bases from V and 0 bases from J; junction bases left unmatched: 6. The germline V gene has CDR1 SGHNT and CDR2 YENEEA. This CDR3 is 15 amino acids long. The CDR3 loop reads CASSPGGRSSYEQYV. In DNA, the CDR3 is TGTGCCAGCAGCCCAGGGGGCCGTAGCTCCTACGAGCAGTACGTC.

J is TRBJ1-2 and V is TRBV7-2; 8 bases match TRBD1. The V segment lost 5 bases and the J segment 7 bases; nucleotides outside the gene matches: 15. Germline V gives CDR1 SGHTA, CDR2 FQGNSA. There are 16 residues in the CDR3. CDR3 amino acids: CASSLTGTGEGTGYTF. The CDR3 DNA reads TGTGCCAGCAGCCTAACCGGGACAGGAGAAGGAACTGGCTACACCTTC. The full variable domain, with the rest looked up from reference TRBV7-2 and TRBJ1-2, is GAGVSQSPSNKVTEKGKDVELRCDPISGHTALYWYRQSLGQGLEFLIYFQGNSAPDKSGLPSDRFSAERTGGSVSTLTIQRTQQEDSAVYLCASSLTGTGEGTGYTFGSGTRLTVV.

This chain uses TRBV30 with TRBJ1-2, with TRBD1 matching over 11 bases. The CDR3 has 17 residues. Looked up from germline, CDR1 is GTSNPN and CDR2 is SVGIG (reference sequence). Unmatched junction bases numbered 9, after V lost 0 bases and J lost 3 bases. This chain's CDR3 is CAWSVDLPGQGDYGYTF. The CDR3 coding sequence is TGTGCCTGGAGTGTAGACTTACCGGGACAGGGGGACTATGGCTACACCTTC.

This chain's CDR3 is CAGEDFNVLTF. The CDR3 nucleotides are TGTGCCGGGGAGGACTTCAACGTCCTGACTTTC. J is TRBJ2-6 and V is TRBV13, with D possibly TRBD2 on 6 matching bases. CDR1 and CDR2 from the germline V gene are PRHDT and FYEKMQ (reference sequence). The CDR3 is 11 amino acids. V was cut by 11 bases and J by 9 bases, with 11 bases left in between.